This section outlines one T cell receptor (beta chain) sequence together with its context. This record comes from a study of control samples from healthy donors and cancer patients. The V and J ends lost 6 bases and 8 bases respectively, with 16 bases between them. Germline lookup yields CDR1 MNHEY and CDR2 SVGAGI. This CDR3 contains 14 residues. Sequenced by immunoSEQ multiplex PCR; TCRdb stores in-frame clones only, minus some. The sample shows approximately 110,000 clones, about nine tenths of them seen only once. This sequence joins TRBV6-5 and TRBJ1-4; TRBD1 is a possible D gene (5 bases). This TCR came from a woman younger than 35 in good health. Sequenced sample: blood. The CDR3 coding sequence is TGTGCCAGCAGCCGAACCCAGGGTGGAGAAAAACTGTTTTTT. This codes for CASSRTQGGEKLFF.